These 15 T cell receptor beta chains were sequenced from one sample in a study of blood T cell repertoires in COVID-19. TCRdb's table, derived via immunoSEQ multiplex PCR, lists solely in-frame clones and lacks some. This table has around 67,000 clones, about 83% appearing once. Sequences were obtained from peripheral blood. All receptors derive from a woman of 80 years or more with acute or convalescent COVID-19.

The rearrangement links TRBV25-1 to TRBJ1-2; 9 nucleotides align to TRBD1. Germline V lookup: CDR1 MGHDK, CDR2 SYGVNS. The CDR3 sequence is 16 residues long. After removal of 8 bases from V and 4 bases from J, the junction contained 14 bases not matched to a gene. The CDR3 coding sequence is TGTGCCAGCCACAGTGGCACAGGGGGCCGTGGCTATGGCTACACCTTC. This translates into CASHSGTGGRGYGYTF.

V usage is TRBV7-2 and J usage is TRBJ2-7; 9 nucleotides agree with TRBD1. CDR1 is SGHTA, CDR2 FQGNSA, per germline. CDR3 length equals 15 residues. The junction had 9 bases not matched to a gene; V was cut back by 5 bases and J by 4 bases. CDR3 protein: CASSPRGTGFYEQYF. Written as DNA, the CDR3 is TGTGCCAGCAGCCCCCGCGGGACAGGGTTTTACGAGCAGTACTTC.

The chain carries TRBV7-9 and TRBJ2-3; tentative D call: TRBD2 (6 bases). This CDR3 has 17 amino acids. Germline V lookup: CDR1 SEHNR, CDR2 FQNEAQ (reference sequence). V was trimmed by 0 bases and J by 1 base, leaving 14 bases between them. The CDR3 nucleotides are TGTGCCAGCAGCTTAGCCCCACTAGCCGGAGGCACAGATACGCAGTATTTT. It yields the protein CASSLAPLAGGTDTQYF.

The gene calls are TRBV11-3 and TRBJ2-1, with TRBD1 identical over 11 bases. V lost 1 base to trimming and J lost 4 bases; unmatched junction nucleotides: 3. Germline V lookup: CDR1 SGHNT, CDR2 YENEEA. The CDR3 is 16 residues long. The CDR3: CASSLVGTGGYNEQFF. For the CDR3, the DNA is TGTGCCAGCAGCTTAGTCGGGACAGGGGGATACAATGAGCAGTTCTTC.

This sequence joins TRBV3-1 (or the pseudogene TRBV3-2) and TRBJ2-1, with TRBD2 identical over 7 bases. In germline, CDR1 is LGHDT, CDR2 YNNKEL (reference sequence). This CDR3 is 14 amino acids long. The V segment lost 3 bases and the J segment 7 bases; nucleotides outside the gene matches: 6. The CDR3 DNA follows: TGTGCCAGCAGCCAGGGGGGGGTCTGGAATGAGCAGTTCTTC. It codes for CASSQGGVWNEQFF.

The chain is built from TRBV19 and TRBJ2-3, with 7 bases identical to TRBD1. This CDR3 has 14 amino acids. The V gene end was trimmed by 6 bases and the J gene end by 2 bases; junction bases not matched to a gene: 5. From germline, CDR1 is LNHDA and CDR2 SQIVND (reference sequence). CDR3 residues: CASSRDSHTDTQYF. As DNA, the CDR3 is TGTGCCAGTAGCCGGGACAGTCACACAGATACGCAGTATTTT.

The V and J genes are TRBV19 and TRBJ2-2, with 11 bases fitting TRBD1. J gave up 5 bases and V 6 bases, and 2 bases lay outside the gene matches. The CDR3 spans 14 residues. Germline assignment: CDR1 LNHDA and CDR2 SQIVND (reference sequence). The CDR3 sequence is CASSWDRGTGELFF. The CDR3 region has the DNA TGTGCCAGTAGCTGGGACAGGGGGACCGGGGAGCTGTTTTTT.

The CDR3 loop is CASSSPKGQNNQPQHF. DNA for the CDR3: TGTGCCAGCAGTTCACCTAAGGGACAGAACAATCAGCCCCAGCATTTT. V is TRBV28 and J is TRBJ1-5; 7 bases line up with TRBD1. The ends lost 4 bases at V and 3 bases at J; junction bases unmatched: 9. The CDR3 runs 16 residues. Germline V lookup: CDR1 MDHEN, CDR2 SYDVKM.

This clone counts as medium-sized. The genes are TRBV18 and TRBJ1-2; 11 bases map to TRBD1. CDR1 is KGHSH, CDR2 LQKENI, per germline. V was pared by 2 bases and J by 0 bases, with 11 bases of the junction left unmatched. The CDR3 loop spans 19 amino acids. The CDR3 spells CASSPSPGTGGEANYGYTF. CDR3 bases: TGTGCCAGCTCACCATCCCCTGGGACAGGGGGGGAAGCTAACTATGGCTACACCTTC.

The rearrangement links TRBV27 to TRBJ1-1; 10 positions agree with TRBD1. This CDR3 region has 15 residues. The ends lost 5 bases at V and 5 bases at J; junction bases unmatched: 8. Germline V lookup: CDR1 MNHEY, CDR2 SMNVEV (reference sequence). The CDR3 sequence: CASSITRTGGTEAFF. The CDR3, as DNA: TGTGCCAGCAGTATAACTAGGACAGGGGGAACTGAAGCTTTCTTT.

This clone came up a few times. The V and J genes are TRBV11-2 and TRBJ2-2; 10 bases are shared with TRBD2. Trimming removed 5 bases from V and 6 bases from J; junction bases left unmatched: 6. This CDR3 region has 15 residues. Germline V gene data show CDR1 as SGHAT and CDR2 as FQNNGV. The CDR3 region has the DNA TGTGCCAGCAGCCCCCAACTAGCGGGGTCCGGGGAGCTGTTTTTT. It encodes CASSPQLAGSGELFF.

This chain links TRBV29-1 with TRBJ2-1; D is perhaps TRBD1 (6 bases). The CDR3 contains 13 residues. Germline V gene lookup returns CDR1 SQVTM and CDR2 ANQGSEA. The V end lost 8 bases, the J end lost 3 bases, and 14 bases lay between the germline ends. The CDR3: CSSGQSFYNEQFF. For the CDR3, the DNA is TGCAGCTCTGGACAGTCGTTCTACAATGAGCAGTTCTTC.

J is TRBJ1-4 and V is TRBV5-1, with TRBD1 matching 9 bases. The V gene's germline CDR1 is SGHRS and CDR2 YFSETQ. This CDR3 has 15 amino acids. The V gene end was trimmed by 0 bases and the J gene end by 5 bases; junction bases not matched to a gene: 2. The DNA for the CDR3 is TGCGCCAGCAGCTTGGGAGGGACAGGGAATGAAAAACTGTTTTTT. Encoded protein: CASSLGGTGNEKLFF.

V gene TRBV19 combines with J gene TRBJ1-5; D perhaps matches TRBD1 (6 bases). Germline V gives CDR1 LNHDA, CDR2 SQIVND (reference sequence). This CDR3 is built from 14 residues. Trimming took off 4 bases at V and 3 bases at J, with 10 bases between the two ends. The CDR3 sequence is CASSNTGNNQPQHF. The CDR3 nucleotides read TGTGCCAGTAGTAATACAGGGAACAATCAGCCCCAGCATTTT.

The chain employs TRBV6-5 and TRBJ1-2, with D perhaps matching TRBD1 (5 bases). The CDR3 runs 14 residues. Germline V lookup: CDR1 MNHEY, CDR2 SVGAGI. V lost 7 bases, J lost 8 bases, and 20 bases lay in between. The CDR3 bases are TGTGCCAGCACGGCTCAACTGGGGCTGGGAGGCTACACCTTC. It is translated as CASTAQLGLGGYTF.